The sample holds many counts of the clone carrying this T cell receptor beta chain. Antigen: not known. The data derive from a study of CD8 T cells in ankylosing spondylitis. Overall study results and limits: The authors reported significant enrichment of disease-linked clones in matched ankylosing spondylitis synovial fluid. For ankylosing spondylitis blood, a TCR beta motif of 7 or 8 highly homologous variants appeared characteristic. CD8+ disease-linked clones were present at relatively low frequencies in blood.

TCRdb re-called the 5' RACE reads with MiXCR, one entry per CDR3 protein. The table has approximately 100,000 distinct CDR3 sequences, about 8.3% seen once. Per the germline V gene, CDR1 is MGHRA and CDR2 is YSYEKL. The CDR3 totals 14 residues. V was pared by 2 bases and J by 6 bases, with 11 bases between. What was sequenced was blood, either unsorted or a sorted T cell fraction (not recorded which). The TCR was taken from a male donor with ankylosing spondylitis or in good health (not recorded which). This chain connects TRBV4-1 to TRBJ1-5; D is possibly TRBD1 (6 bases). The CDR3 coding sequence is TGCGCCAGCAGCCAAAAGGGGGGGGGTCAGCCCCAGCATTTT. This sequence encodes CASSQKGGGQPQHF.